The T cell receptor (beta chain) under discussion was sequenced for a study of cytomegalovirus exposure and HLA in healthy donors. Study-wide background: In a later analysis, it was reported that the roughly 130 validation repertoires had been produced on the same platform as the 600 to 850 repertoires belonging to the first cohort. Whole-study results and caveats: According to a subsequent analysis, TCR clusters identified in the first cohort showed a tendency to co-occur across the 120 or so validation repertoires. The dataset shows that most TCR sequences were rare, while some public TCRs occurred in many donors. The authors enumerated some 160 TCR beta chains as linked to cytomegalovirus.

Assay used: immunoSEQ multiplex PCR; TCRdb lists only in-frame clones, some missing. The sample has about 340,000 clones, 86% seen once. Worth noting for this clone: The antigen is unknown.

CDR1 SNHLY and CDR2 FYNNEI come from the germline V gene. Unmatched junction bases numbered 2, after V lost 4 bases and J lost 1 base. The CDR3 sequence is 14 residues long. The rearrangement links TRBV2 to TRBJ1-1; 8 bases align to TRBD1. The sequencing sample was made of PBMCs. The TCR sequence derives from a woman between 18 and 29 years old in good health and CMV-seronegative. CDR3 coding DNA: TGTGCCAGCAGTGGACAGGGGAAGAACACTGAAGCTTTCTTT. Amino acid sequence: CASSGQGKNTEAFF.